The rows below give T cell receptor beta chains drawn from one sample of a study of T cells in Graves' hyperthyroidism and ophthalmopathy. Each CDR3 protein is one row after TCRdb ran MiXCR on the multiplex PCR reads. The profile covers around 610,000 distinct CDR3 sequences, with roughly 14% appearing a single time and roughly 4.5% taken by the ten largest. Input material: blood. The source is a woman in her thirties or forties with Graves' ophthalmopathy. Both conserved end residues are part of each CDR3. A D gene is named only where the DNA matches it firmly. A row's size may be missing; if present it is once, few, many or a size class.

TRBJ1-5 | 15 | TRBV12-3/TRBV12-4 | . | . | CASRSQGGSNQPQHF | TGTGCCAGCAGGAGTCAGGGAGGGAGCAATCAGCCCCAGCATTTT
TRBJ2-5 | 14 | TRBV7-2 | . | many | CASSSGAAEVTQYF | TGTGCCAGCAGCTCAGGGGCCGCAGAGGTGACCCAGTACTTC
TRBJ1-1 | 14 | TRBV13 | . | many | CASSLESVLGKAFF | TGTGCCAGCAGCTTAGAATCAGTCCTGGGTAAAGCTTTCTTT
TRBJ2-5 | 13 | TRBV6-5 | . | many | CASSFSLGETQYF | TGTGCCAGCAGTTTTTCTCTCGGGGAGACCCAGTACTTC
TRBJ2-7 | 15 | TRBV6-1 | TRBD1 | . | CASSPGQGKTYEQYF | TGTGCCAGCAGCCCCGGACAGGGGAAAACCTACGAGCAGTACTTC
TRBJ2-3 | 14 | TRBV29-1 | TRBD1 | . | CSVEGQGATDTQYF | TGCAGCGTTGAAGGACAGGGGGCAACAGATACGCAGTATTTT
TRBJ2-6 | 15 | TRBV6-1 | TRBD2 | many | CASSRAGVGANVLTF | TGTGCCAGCAGCCGTGCGGGGGTCGGGGCCAACGTCCTGACTTTC
TRBJ2-2 | 14 | TRBV12-3/TRBV12-4 | TRBD1 | many | CASSKGTDTGELFF | TGTGCCAGCAGCAAAGGGACAGACACCGGGGAGCTGTTTTTT
TRBJ2-2 | 15 | TRBV5-1 | . | . | CASSLGGPRTGELFF | TGCGCCAGCAGCTTGGGGGGCCCGCGCACCGGGGAGCTGTTTTTT
TRBJ2-7 | 13 | TRBV6-1 | TRBD1 | many | CASSRTGSYEQYF | TGTGCCAGCAGTCGGACAGGGTCCTACGAGCAGTACTTC
TRBJ2-7 | 14 | TRBV28 | TRBD1 | many | CASTMTGNSYEQYF | TGTGCCAGCACCATGACAGGGAACTCCTACGAGCAGTACTTC
TRBJ1-1 | 11 | TRBV28 | . | many | CASSFIQMAFF | TGTGCCAGCAGTTTCATACAGATGGCTTTCTTT
TRBJ2-5 | 14 | TRBV7-2 | . | once | CASSLGRGAETQYF | TGTGCCAGCAGCTTAGGCAGGGGAGCAGAGACCCAGTACTTC